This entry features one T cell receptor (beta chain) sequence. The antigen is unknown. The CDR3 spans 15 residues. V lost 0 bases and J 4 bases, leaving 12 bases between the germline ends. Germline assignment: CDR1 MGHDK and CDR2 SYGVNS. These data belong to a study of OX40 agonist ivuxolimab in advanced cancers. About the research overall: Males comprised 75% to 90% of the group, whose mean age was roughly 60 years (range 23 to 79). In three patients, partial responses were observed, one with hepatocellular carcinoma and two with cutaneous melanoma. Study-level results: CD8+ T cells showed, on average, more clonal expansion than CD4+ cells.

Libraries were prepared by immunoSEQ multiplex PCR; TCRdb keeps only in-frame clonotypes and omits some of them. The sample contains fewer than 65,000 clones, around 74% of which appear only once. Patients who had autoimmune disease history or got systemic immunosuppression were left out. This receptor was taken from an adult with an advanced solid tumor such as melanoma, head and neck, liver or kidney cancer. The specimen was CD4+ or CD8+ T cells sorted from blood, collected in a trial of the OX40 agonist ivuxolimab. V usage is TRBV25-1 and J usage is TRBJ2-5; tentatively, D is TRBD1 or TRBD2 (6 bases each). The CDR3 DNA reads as TGTGCCAGCAGTGAATATCCCAGGGGAGGAGAGACCCAGTACTTC. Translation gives CASSEYPRGGETQYF.